One and the same sample provided the 27 T cell receptor beta chains below, sequenced in a study of CD8 T cells in Susac syndrome. Random hexamers primed reverse transcription of about 0.45 to 1 ug RNA. TCRdb re-analysed the immunoSEQ multiplex PCR reads in MiXCR, keeping a single row per CDR3 protein. The sample shows tens of thousands of distinct CDR3 sequences, around 94% of them seen only once. The sample consisted of CD4+ T cells from PBMCs. The receptors here all came from a human donor with Susac syndrome.

This chain uses TRBV15 with TRBJ2-3; no reliable D call. Looked up from germline, CDR1 is LNHNV and CDR2 is YYDKDF (reference sequence). Trimming removed 3 bases at V and 5 bases at J, with 3 bases between. The CDR3 loop spans 11 amino acids. The CDR3 DNA reads TGTGCCACCAGCAGCCTAGATACGCAGTATTTT. Amino acids: CATSSLDTQYF.

J is TRBJ2-5 and V is TRBV20-1; TRBD2 matches at 11 bases. V trimming: 6 bases; J trimming: 13 bases; junction bases outside the gene matches: 13. The CDR3 is 13 amino acids. The V gene's germline CDR1 is DFQATT and CDR2 SNEGSKA (reference sequence). CDR3: CSALLAGGTIAYF. CDR3 sequence (DNA): TGCAGTGCCCTTCTAGCGGGGGGCACAATTGCGTACTTC.

The chain couples TRBV5-6 to TRBJ1-5, with D perhaps TRBD1 (5 bases). This CDR3 is 15 amino acids long. The V end was cut by 2 bases, the J end by 4 bases, with 13 bases between. In germline, CDR1 is SGHDT, CDR2 YYEEEE. CDR3 in DNA: TGTGCCAGCAGCTTCGGGGCAGACCCGAATCAGCCCCAGCATTTT. Protein: CASSFGADPNQPQHF.

In this sample, this clonotype turned up a few times. The chain couples TRBV6-1 to TRBJ1-6, with D maybe TRBD1 (5 bases). The germline CDR1 and CDR2 sequences are MNHNS and SASEGT. V gave up 8 bases and J gave up 5 bases, with 10 bases separating them. The CDR3 runs 13 residues. In nucleotides, the CDR3 is TGTGCCAGCCTCAAGGGGCATAATTCACCCCTCCACTTT. Residues: CASLKGHNSPLHF.

This clonotype was recorded only once. The genes are TRBV28 and TRBJ1-2, with D possibly matching TRBD1 (6 bases). The germline gives CDR1 MDHEN, CDR2 SYDVKM. Trimming took 6 bases from V and 7 from J, leaving 15 bases between them. The CDR3 sequence is 13 residues long. DNA for the CDR3: TGTGCCAGCAGACCCCCCACAGGGTCTGGCTACACCTTC. Protein: CASRPPTGSGYTF.

This clonotype was detected only a few times. The V and J genes are TRBV12-3 or TRBV12-4 and TRBJ2-3; D is unresolved. This CDR3 is 14 amino acids long. Trimming took off 1 base at V and 0 bases at J, with 5 bases between the two ends. The CDR3 region is CASSLDGSTDTQYF. The CDR3 coding sequence is TGTGCCAGCAGTTTAGACGGGAGCACAGATACGCAGTATTTT.

The J gene is TRBJ1-1, the V gene TRBV5-1; 7 bases map to TRBD1. V lost 3 bases, J lost 0 bases, and 8 bases stayed unmatched. The length of the CDR3 is 16 residues. CDR1 is SGHRS, CDR2 YFSETQ, per germline. CDR3 bases: TGCGCCAGCAGCTCACAGGGGACGCACATGAACACTGAAGCTTTCTTT. It translates to CASSSQGTHMNTEAFF.

The rearrangement links TRBV5-1 to TRBJ1-4, with D maybe TRBD1 (6 bases). The CDR3 consists of 16 residues. The V gene lost 1 base and the J gene lost 0 bases, with 10 bases spanning the gap. From germline, CDR1 is SGHRS and CDR2 YFSETQ. The CDR3 loop reads CASSLNRVATNEKLFF. DNA for the CDR3: TGCGCCAGCAGCTTGAACAGGGTTGCAACTAATGAAAAACTGTTTTTT.

This chain uses TRBV30 with TRBJ1-1; no reliable D call. V lost 2 bases, J lost 2 bases, and 6 bases lay in between. CDR3 length equals 12 residues. Germline V gene lookup returns CDR1 GTSNPN and CDR2 SVGIG (reference sequence). The CDR3, as DNA: TGTGCCTGGAGTCGACTAAACACTGAAGCTTTCTTT. As protein: CAWSRLNTEAFF.

The J gene is TRBJ1-1, the V gene TRBV5-1, with D perhaps TRBD1 (5 bases). CDR3 size: 15 residues. V dropped 0 bases and J dropped 2 bases, with 11 bases sitting between them. CDR1 is SGHRS, CDR2 YFSETQ, per germline. The DNA of the CDR3 is TGCGCCAGCAGCTTGGATGGGACGGCTAACACTGAAGCTTTCTTT. It translates to CASSLDGTANTEAFF.

The rearrangement links TRBV12-3 or TRBV12-4 to TRBJ2-3; a weak D match, TRBD2 (6 bases). This CDR3 spans 11 amino acids. Trimming pared 7 bases from V and 11 bases from J, leaving 13 bases between. The CDR3 loop is CASILGGEQYF. CDR3 nucleotides: TGTGCCAGCATCCTCGGGGGTGAGCAGTATTTT.

This chain links TRBV20-1 with TRBJ1-5, with 7 bases that match TRBD1. Looked up from germline, CDR1 is DFQATT and CDR2 is SNEGSKA (reference sequence). There are 13 residues in the CDR3. Written as DNA, the CDR3 is TGCAGCCTGGTCAGGGGGGACAATCAGCCCCAGCATTTT. This encodes CSLVRGDNQPQHF.

The rearrangement links TRBV4-2 to TRBJ1-5; 8 bases are a match to TRBD1. J gave up 11 bases and V 1 base, and 10 bases lay outside the gene matches. Looked up from germline, CDR1 is LGHNA and CDR2 is YNFKEQ. The CDR3 totals 15 residues. CDR3 protein: CASSQVATGVMAQHF. CDR3 nucleotides: TGTGCCAGCAGCCAAGTGGCGACAGGGGTTATGGCCCAGCATTTT.

The chain couples TRBV5-1 to TRBJ2-6, with D possibly being TRBD2 (6 bases). Germline assignment: CDR1 SGHRS and CDR2 YFSETQ. Trimming stripped 4 bases from V and 0 bases from J, with 11 bases between. The CDR3 has 16 residues. The CDR3 sequence is CASSRGGGSGANVLTF. CDR3 DNA sequence: TGCGCCAGCAGCCGGGGAGGCGGCTCTGGGGCCAACGTCCTGACTTTC.

The genes are TRBV12-3 or TRBV12-4 and TRBJ2-5, with TRBD2 matching over 9 bases. V gave up 5 bases and J gave up 5 bases; unmatched junction bases: 9. This CDR3 is 15 amino acids long. CDR3 coding DNA: TGTGCCAGCAGTCCCCAAGGACTAGCGCAGGAGACCCAGTACTTC. Translation gives CASSPQGLAQETQYF.

The J gene is TRBJ2-1, the V gene TRBV29-1, with 8 bases lining up with TRBD2. CDR3 length equals 15 residues. In germline, CDR1 is SQVTM, CDR2 ANQGSEA. Germline trimming cut 3 bases from V and 4 bases from J; bases unmatched to any gene: 8. CDR3 residues: CSVDGGGGIYNEQFF. As DNA, the CDR3 is TGCAGCGTTGATGGGGGCGGGGGGATATACAATGAGCAGTTCTTC.

The sample holds one count of this clonotype. One end of the junction does not line up with germline, which may come from a read error. This chain links TRBV29-1 with TRBJ2-3; 9 nucleotides align to TRBD2. The CDR3 runs 12 residues. The germline V gene has CDR1 SQVTM and CDR2 ANQGSEA. The CDR3 sequence is CSVDGIRSGGTF. CDR3 coding DNA: TGCAGCGTTGACGGGATAAGGAGCGGGGGGACTTTT.

The rearrangement uses TRBV28 and TRBJ1-2, with D perhaps matching TRBD1 (5 bases). The germline CDR1 and CDR2 sequences are MDHEN and SYDVKM. Trimming took 1 base from V and 1 from J, leaving 13 bases between them. CDR3 length equals 16 residues. The CDR3 here is CASSLSTELFNYGYTF. The CDR3, as DNA: TGTGCCAGCAGTTTATCGACAGAACTTTTTAACTATGGCTACACCTTC.

The rearrangement links TRBV20-1 to TRBJ2-5, with D maybe TRBD1 (6 bases). Trimming took off 3 bases at V and 5 bases at J, with 16 bases between the two ends. The CDR3 covers 14 residues. The germline V gene has CDR1 DFQATT and CDR2 SNEGSKA (reference sequence). Written as DNA, the CDR3 is TGCAGTGCTAGCCGGGACACCACTGCCGAGACCCAGTACTTC. It translates to CSASRDTTAETQYF.

The chain is built from TRBV12-3 or TRBV12-4 and TRBJ1-3; tentatively, D is TRBD1 (5 bases). The CDR3 runs to 12 residues. The V gene lost 5 bases and the J gene lost 9 bases, with 11 bases spanning the gap. This CDR3 reads CASSPRGVTIYF. The DNA for the CDR3 is TGTGCCAGCAGTCCCCGGGGGGTCACCATATATTTT.

The V gene is TRBV3-1, the J gene TRBJ2-7; 13 nucleotides line up with TRBD2. After removal of 0 bases from V and 4 bases from J, the junction contained 6 bases not matched to a gene. CDR1 is LGHDT and CDR2 is YNNKEL in the germline V gene (reference sequence). CDR3 size: 17 residues. The CDR3 is CASSQDPRTSGRYEQYF. CDR3 bases: TGTGCCAGCAGCCAAGATCCCCGGACTAGCGGGAGATACGAGCAGTACTTC.

Details on this clonotype: This CDR3 is missing its conserved last phenylalanine or tryptophan, likely due to a read error. The V and J genes are TRBV20-1 and TRBJ1-5, with 7 bases that match TRBD1. V shed 5 bases and J 3 bases; nucleotides not matched to a gene: 7. Looked up from germline, CDR1 is DFQATT and CDR2 is SNEGSKA (reference sequence). The CDR3 loop spans 14 amino acids. In DNA form, the CDR3 reads TGCAGTGCTCAAGGACAGGAGGTCAATCAGCCCCAGCATTAT. It is translated as CSAQGQEVNQPQHY.

V usage is TRBV20-1 and J usage is TRBJ2-7; D call uncertain. Trimming took 5 bases from V and 4 from J, leaving 3 bases between them. Germline CDR1 reads DFQATT; CDR2 reads SNEGSKA (reference sequence). The CDR3 has 9 amino acids. The CDR3 reads CSAEYEQYF. The CDR3 DNA is TGCAGTGCTGAATACGAGCAGTACTTC.

The chain employs TRBV20-1 and TRBJ2-5; 7 bases agree with TRBD1. The CDR3 has 14 amino acids. The junction had 8 bases not matched to a gene; V was cut back by 5 bases and J by 2 bases. Germline CDR1 and CDR2: DFQATT and SNEGSKA (reference sequence). CDR3 in DNA: TGCAGTGCTTTCCGGACAGGTCTTCAAGAGACCCAGTACTTC. Protein: CSAFRTGLQETQYF.

V and J are TRBV18 and TRBJ1-6, with TRBD1 matching 9 bases. Germline V CDR1 and CDR2: KGHSH, LQKENI. The CDR3 runs to 15 residues. The J segment lost 6 bases and the V segment lost 6 bases, leaving 6 bases of the junction unmatched. Here the CDR3 reads CASSPDRGINSPLHF. The CDR3 DNA reads as TGTGCCAGCTCCCCGGACAGGGGAATTAATTCACCCCTCCACTTT.

The chain uses TRBV7-9 and TRBJ2-5; D may match TRBD1 or TRBD2 (5 bases each). The V and J ends lost 3 bases and 3 bases respectively, with 14 bases between them. CDR1 and CDR2 from the germline V gene are SEHNR and FQNEAQ (reference sequence). CDR3 size: 15 residues. As DNA, the CDR3 is TGTGCCAGCAGCTTTTTACCGGGGCTCAAAGAGACCCAGTACTTC. It is translated as CASSFLPGLKETQYF.

V and J are TRBV7-2 and TRBJ2-6; the D is unclear. The V gene lost 4 bases and the J gene lost 12 bases, with 16 bases spanning the gap. Germline assignment: CDR1 SGHTA and CDR2 FQGNSA. This CDR3 comprises 14 residues. DNA for the CDR3: TGTGCCAGCAGCTCCCCAATGACACCCGGCGTCCTGACTTTC. It codes for CASSSPMTPGVLTF. The whole variable domain, filled in from reference TRBV7-2 and TRBJ2-6, reads GAGVSQSPSNKVTEKGKDVELRCDPISGHTALYWYRQSLGQGLEFLIYFQGNSAPDKSGLPSDRFSAERTGGSVSTLTIQRTQQEDSAVYLCASSSPMTPGVLTFGAGSRLTVL.